A selection of T cell receptor beta chains follows, all from one sample in a study of blood T cell repertoires in COVID-19. Profiling relied on immunoSEQ multiplex PCR, and the TCRdb table lists in-frame clones only, not all of them. The sample carries around 200,000 clones, about 85% recorded once. Material for sequencing was peripheral blood. Receptors were obtained from a woman at least 80 years old with acute or convalescent COVID-19. The CDR3 runs from the conserved cysteine through the conserved F or W. The D gene is left open where the match is weak. Clone size is given for some rows only: seen once, a few or many times, or a class if the clone is expanded.

clone_size	d_call	v_call	j_call	cdr3_aa	cdr3_nt
NA	TRBD1	TRBV3-1/TRBV3-2	TRBJ1-1	CASSQDQGGAGTEAFF	TGTGCCAGCAGCCAAGATCAAGGGGGCGCGGGGACTGAAGCTTTCTTT
NA	NA	TRBV6-5	TRBJ2-7	CASSRGPLYEQYF	TGTGCCAGCAGCAGGGGCCCTCTCTACGAGCAGTACTTC
NA	TRBD2	TRBV2	TRBJ2-1	CASTLAVYNEQFF	TGTGCCAGCACCCTAGCGGTCTACAATGAGCAGTTCTTC
few	TRBD1	TRBV30	TRBJ1-1	CAWNRGWITEAFF	TGTGCCTGGAACAGGGGTTGGATCACTGAAGCTTTCTTT
NA	TRBD2	TRBV19	TRBJ2-7	CASSIQAGGPPYEQYF	TGTGCCAGTAGTATTCAGGCGGGAGGGCCCCCTTACGAGCAGTACTTC
NA	NA	TRBV13	TRBJ1-2	CASSLSPRTVEGYTF	TGTGCCAGCAGCTTATCCCCCAGGACAGTAGAAGGCTACACCTTC
NA	TRBD1	TRBV6-6	TRBJ1-2	CASSYGTGDYGYTF	TGTGCCAGCAGTTACGGGACAGGGGATTATGGCTACACCTTC
NA	TRBD1	TRBV10-1	TRBJ1-1	CASSGQGRTEAFF	TGCGCCAGCAGCGGACAGGGAAGAACTGAAGCTTTCTTT
NA	NA	TRBV4-1	TRBJ2-6	CASSRGDSSGANVLTF	TGCGCCAGCAGCCGGGGGGACAGCTCTGGGGCCAACGTCCTGACTTTC
NA	TRBD1	TRBV20-1	TRBJ2-5	CSAVRGETQYF	TGCAGTGCCGTCAGGGGGGAGACCCAGTACTTC
NA	NA	TRBV7-9	TRBJ2-7	CASSRGILYEQYF	TGTGCCAGCAGCCGAGGGATTCTCTACGAGCAGTACTTC
NA	NA	TRBV5-6	TRBJ2-1	CASSLGHHNEQFF	TGTGCCAGCAGCTTAGGACATCACAATGAGCAGTTCTTC
NA	NA	TRBV4-3	TRBJ2-7	CASSQQGGAGRDYEQYF	TGCGCCAGCAGCCAGCAGGGGGGAGCGGGTCGCGACTACGAGCAGTACTTC
once	TRBD1	TRBV7-2	TRBJ2-7	CASSLAGQGTYEQYF	TGTGCCAGCAGCTTAGCGGGACAGGGGACCTACGAGCAGTACTTC
NA	TRBD1	TRBV9	TRBJ1-1	CASSPQGQMNTEAFF	TGTGCCAGCAGCCCCCAGGGACAGATGAACACTGAAGCTTTCTTT
NA	NA	TRBV9	TRBJ2-3	CASSVAGPDTQYF	TGTGCCAGCAGCGTAGCTGGGCCAGATACGCAGTATTTT
NA	TRBD1	TRBV2	TRBJ1-5	CASSGTGGTGQPQHF	TGTGCCAGCAGTGGCACAGGGGGCACGGGTCAGCCCCAGCATTTT
NA	TRBD2	TRBV2	TRBJ2-7	CASRKKREGQYEQYF	TGTGCCAGCAGAAAAAAGCGGGAGGGCCAATACGAGCAGTACTTC
NA	NA	TRBV7-2	TRBJ2-7	CASSFMSSYEQYF	TGTGCCAGCAGCTTTATGAGCTCCTACGAGCAGTACTTC
NA	NA	TRBV18	TRBJ2-7	CASSPPTIYEQYF	TGTGCCAGCTCACCACCGACAATCTACGAGCAGTACTTC
NA	NA	TRBV20-1	TRBJ1-5	CSASGGNQPQHF	TGCAGTGCTAGTGGCGGGAATCAGCCCCAGCATTTT
NA	TRBD2	TRBV7-8	TRBJ2-5	CASSRVGLRETQYF	TGTGCCAGCAGCCGAGTGGGACTACGGGAGACCCAGTACTTC
NA	NA	TRBV9	TRBJ1-5	CASSPGGYQPQHF	TGTGCCAGCAGCCCGGGGGGATATCAGCCCCAGCATTTT
NA	NA	TRBV6-4	TRBJ2-7	CASSIDSNSYEQYF	TGTGCCAGCAGTATAGACAGTAACTCCTACGAGCAGTACTTC
NA	TRBD2	TRBV18	TRBJ2-1	CASSRTSGDNEQFF	TGTGCCAGCTCAAGGACTAGCGGAGACAATGAGCAGTTCTTC
NA	TRBD2	TRBV9	TRBJ2-1	CASSVGGGSFNEQFF	TGTGCCAGCAGCGTCGGCGGGGGGTCTTTCAATGAGCAGTTCTTC
NA	NA	TRBV7-6	TRBJ2-6	CASSLSQVPGANVLTF	TGTGCCAGCAGCTTATCGCAGGTCCCTGGGGCCAACGTCCTGACTTTC
few	NA	TRBV19	TRBJ1-2	CASSILVNYGYTF	TGTGCCAGTAGTATCCTCGTAAACTATGGCTACACCTTC
NA	TRBD1	TRBV5-4	TRBJ1-2	CASSTPPGQGIYYGYTF	TGTGCCAGCAGCACACCACCGGGACAGGGAATTTACTATGGCTACACCTTC
NA	TRBD1	TRBV5-4	TRBJ2-3	CASSPGGRGTDTQYF	TGTGCCAGCAGCCCAGGGGGCAGGGGCACAGATACGCAGTATTTT
NA	NA	TRBV29-1	TRBJ1-2	CSAAEVQGLGYTF	TGCAGCGCCGCCGAGGTACAGGGCTTAGGCTACACCTTC
NA	NA	TRBV27	TRBJ2-4	CASSRGPPVGKNIQYF	TGTGCCAGCAGTAGGGGCCCCCCCGTGGGGAAAAACATTCAGTACTTC
NA	NA	TRBV7-2	TRBJ2-7	CASSPGVWLGEQYF	TGTGCCAGCAGCCCCGGAGTCTGGCTGGGCGAGCAGTACTTC
few	NA	TRBV7-2	TRBJ1-4	CASSQLMGGGEKLFF	TGTGCCAGCAGCCAACTTATGGGGGGTGGTGAAAAACTGTTTTTT
once	NA	TRBV9	TRBJ1-2	CASSVQEGNYGYTF	TGTGCCAGCAGCGTTCAGGAAGGCAACTATGGCTACACCTTC
NA	NA	TRBV28	TRBJ2-5	CASRRTGEETQYF	TGTGCCAGCCGCAGGACTGGAGAAGAGACCCAGTACTTC